Listed below are T cell receptor beta chains from one sample, sequenced in a study of cytomegalovirus exposure and HLA in healthy donors. This table comes from immunoSEQ multiplex PCR, and its TCRdb copy is limited to in-frame clones, with some not included. The sample holds about 120,000 clones, more than 85% seen once. The sequenced material came from PBMCs. The source of these receptors is a young man in good health and CMV-seropositive. Each CDR3 is given with its conserved first and last residue. The order of the fields is J gene, V gene, CDR3 protein.

>TRBJ2-1|TRBV9
CASSFSGGTYNEQFF
>TRBJ1-2|TRBV4-2
CASSQGDRGGYTF
>TRBJ2-7|TRBV5-1
CASSLVSGAYEQYF
>TRBJ1-1|TRBV5-1
CASSASGDTEAFF
>TRBJ1-4|TRBV11-2
CASSQGVTNEKLFF
>TRBJ2-1|TRBV27
CASSSILKSSYNEQFF
>TRBJ1-3|TRBV19
CASSIVRGTGNTIYF
>TRBJ1-4|TRBV18
CASSPSEKLFF
>TRBJ2-7|TRBV28
CASSLQSRDRPLQYF
>TRBJ1-1|TRBV19
CASSIGGRVNTEAFF
>TRBJ1-1|TRBV4-1
CASSQDPGRGRTEAFF
>TRBJ2-1|TRBV10-2
CASQGLADEQFF
>TRBJ2-2|TRBV7-6
CASRLQGAGTGELFF
>TRBJ1-1|TRBV20-1
CSASLNTEAFF
>TRBJ2-1|TRBV19
CASSSLGPGQNEQFF
>TRBJ2-3|TRBV7-2
CASSLGGGPSTDTQYF
>TRBJ2-5|TRBV15
CATSRDGRDTQYF
>TRBJ2-7|TRBV28
CATSTGASEQYF
>TRBJ1-1|TRBV7-8
CASSQGRTEAFF
>TRBJ1-1|TRBV5-1
CASSFEVLTEAFF
>TRBJ1-2|TRBV5-1
CASSLRSGYGYTF
>TRBJ1-1|TRBV5-4
CASSSIGTARSTEAFF
>TRBJ2-5|TRBV7-8
CASRTRGTETQYF
>TRBJ2-7|TRBV7-8
CASSSDRGIYEQYF
>TRBJ1-6|TRBV7-8
CASSLGQLYNSPLHF
>TRBJ2-7|TRBV4-1
CASSQESRQGDEQYF
>TRBJ2-5|TRBV5-1
CASTPDRETQYF
>TRBJ2-2|TRBV10-3
CAIRGTGDAGELFF
>TRBJ1-5|TRBV2
CASTEGWASIQPQHF
>TRBJ1-1|TRBV5-1
CASSLGTGNTEAFF
>TRBJ2-2|TRBV2
CASRDRLTGELFF
>TRBJ2-7|TRBV6-1
CASGMAGYEQYF
>TRBJ1-5|TRBV4-3
CASSQDRSTALNQPQHF
>TRBJ2-3|TRBV7-8
CASSSQGQADTQYF
>TRBJ1-3|TRBV5-6
CASTLGTASGNTIYF
>TRBJ2-7|TRBV13
CASSFKKEQYF
>TRBJ2-5|TRBV5-1
CASSLAQGQETQYF
>TRBJ1-2|TRBV27
CASRATGYGYTF
>TRBJ1-2|TRBV9
CASSDYRSNYGYTF
>TRBJ1-5|TRBV5-1
CASSFDGQGNQPQHF
>TRBJ2-1|TRBV5-1
CASSLWTSDNEQFF
>TRBJ2-1|TRBV19
CASSMGTYNEQFF
>TRBJ1-1|TRBV10-2
CASSESRAEAFF
>TRBJ2-7|TRBV4-3
CASSQVHSGYEQYF
>TRBJ1-4|TRBV5-1
CASSSAGLDEKLFF
>TRBJ2-7|TRBV12-5
CASGLKATLEEQYF
>TRBJ1-2|TRBV19
CASRLQTGIYGYTF
>TRBJ1-3|TRBV4-1
CASSQDGGLRSSSGNTIYF
>TRBJ2-1|TRBV4-3
CASSQEASGGYNEQFF
>TRBJ2-2|TRBV15
CATSRFGQNTGELFF
>TRBJ2-1|TRBV21-1
CASSKLEGTAYNEQFF
>TRBJ1-1|TRBV6-4
CASSDSGGNTEAFF
>TRBJ1-2|TRBV30
CAWSGSPGAGYGYTF
>TRBJ1-1|TRBV27
CASSPLQGLGNTEAFF
>TRBJ2-5|TRBV7-9
CASSPALLAGGKETQYF